The present T cell receptor (beta chain) was sequenced within a study of high-grade serous ovarian cancer treatment subgroups. Study-wide context: Mean per sample: around 14,000 reads, about 7,500 unique TCR beta rearrangements.

Tumor samples were obtained before definitive surgery or chemotherapy. Points on this clone: Other nucleotide sequences in the sample specify the same CDR3.

The repertoire was sequenced with immunoSEQ multiplex PCR; TCRdb's copy has only in-frame clones and lacks some. The sample gives 5,500 to 7,500 clones, around 72% of which show up once; roughly a tenth is in the top ten. The receptor was derived from a human donor with high-grade serous ovarian cancer. Sequenced material: tumor tissue.

The DNA for the CDR3 is TGTGCCATCAGTGAGTCAGCTACTGGAGTCGGGGAGCTGTTTTTT. Its protein product is CAISESATGVGELFF. The chain is built from TRBV10-3 and TRBJ2-2, with no clear D. Germline CDR1 and CDR2: ENHRY and SYGVKD. The CDR3 is 15 amino acids. Trimming shortened V by 0 bases and J by 7 bases, and 12 bases separated the two germline ends.